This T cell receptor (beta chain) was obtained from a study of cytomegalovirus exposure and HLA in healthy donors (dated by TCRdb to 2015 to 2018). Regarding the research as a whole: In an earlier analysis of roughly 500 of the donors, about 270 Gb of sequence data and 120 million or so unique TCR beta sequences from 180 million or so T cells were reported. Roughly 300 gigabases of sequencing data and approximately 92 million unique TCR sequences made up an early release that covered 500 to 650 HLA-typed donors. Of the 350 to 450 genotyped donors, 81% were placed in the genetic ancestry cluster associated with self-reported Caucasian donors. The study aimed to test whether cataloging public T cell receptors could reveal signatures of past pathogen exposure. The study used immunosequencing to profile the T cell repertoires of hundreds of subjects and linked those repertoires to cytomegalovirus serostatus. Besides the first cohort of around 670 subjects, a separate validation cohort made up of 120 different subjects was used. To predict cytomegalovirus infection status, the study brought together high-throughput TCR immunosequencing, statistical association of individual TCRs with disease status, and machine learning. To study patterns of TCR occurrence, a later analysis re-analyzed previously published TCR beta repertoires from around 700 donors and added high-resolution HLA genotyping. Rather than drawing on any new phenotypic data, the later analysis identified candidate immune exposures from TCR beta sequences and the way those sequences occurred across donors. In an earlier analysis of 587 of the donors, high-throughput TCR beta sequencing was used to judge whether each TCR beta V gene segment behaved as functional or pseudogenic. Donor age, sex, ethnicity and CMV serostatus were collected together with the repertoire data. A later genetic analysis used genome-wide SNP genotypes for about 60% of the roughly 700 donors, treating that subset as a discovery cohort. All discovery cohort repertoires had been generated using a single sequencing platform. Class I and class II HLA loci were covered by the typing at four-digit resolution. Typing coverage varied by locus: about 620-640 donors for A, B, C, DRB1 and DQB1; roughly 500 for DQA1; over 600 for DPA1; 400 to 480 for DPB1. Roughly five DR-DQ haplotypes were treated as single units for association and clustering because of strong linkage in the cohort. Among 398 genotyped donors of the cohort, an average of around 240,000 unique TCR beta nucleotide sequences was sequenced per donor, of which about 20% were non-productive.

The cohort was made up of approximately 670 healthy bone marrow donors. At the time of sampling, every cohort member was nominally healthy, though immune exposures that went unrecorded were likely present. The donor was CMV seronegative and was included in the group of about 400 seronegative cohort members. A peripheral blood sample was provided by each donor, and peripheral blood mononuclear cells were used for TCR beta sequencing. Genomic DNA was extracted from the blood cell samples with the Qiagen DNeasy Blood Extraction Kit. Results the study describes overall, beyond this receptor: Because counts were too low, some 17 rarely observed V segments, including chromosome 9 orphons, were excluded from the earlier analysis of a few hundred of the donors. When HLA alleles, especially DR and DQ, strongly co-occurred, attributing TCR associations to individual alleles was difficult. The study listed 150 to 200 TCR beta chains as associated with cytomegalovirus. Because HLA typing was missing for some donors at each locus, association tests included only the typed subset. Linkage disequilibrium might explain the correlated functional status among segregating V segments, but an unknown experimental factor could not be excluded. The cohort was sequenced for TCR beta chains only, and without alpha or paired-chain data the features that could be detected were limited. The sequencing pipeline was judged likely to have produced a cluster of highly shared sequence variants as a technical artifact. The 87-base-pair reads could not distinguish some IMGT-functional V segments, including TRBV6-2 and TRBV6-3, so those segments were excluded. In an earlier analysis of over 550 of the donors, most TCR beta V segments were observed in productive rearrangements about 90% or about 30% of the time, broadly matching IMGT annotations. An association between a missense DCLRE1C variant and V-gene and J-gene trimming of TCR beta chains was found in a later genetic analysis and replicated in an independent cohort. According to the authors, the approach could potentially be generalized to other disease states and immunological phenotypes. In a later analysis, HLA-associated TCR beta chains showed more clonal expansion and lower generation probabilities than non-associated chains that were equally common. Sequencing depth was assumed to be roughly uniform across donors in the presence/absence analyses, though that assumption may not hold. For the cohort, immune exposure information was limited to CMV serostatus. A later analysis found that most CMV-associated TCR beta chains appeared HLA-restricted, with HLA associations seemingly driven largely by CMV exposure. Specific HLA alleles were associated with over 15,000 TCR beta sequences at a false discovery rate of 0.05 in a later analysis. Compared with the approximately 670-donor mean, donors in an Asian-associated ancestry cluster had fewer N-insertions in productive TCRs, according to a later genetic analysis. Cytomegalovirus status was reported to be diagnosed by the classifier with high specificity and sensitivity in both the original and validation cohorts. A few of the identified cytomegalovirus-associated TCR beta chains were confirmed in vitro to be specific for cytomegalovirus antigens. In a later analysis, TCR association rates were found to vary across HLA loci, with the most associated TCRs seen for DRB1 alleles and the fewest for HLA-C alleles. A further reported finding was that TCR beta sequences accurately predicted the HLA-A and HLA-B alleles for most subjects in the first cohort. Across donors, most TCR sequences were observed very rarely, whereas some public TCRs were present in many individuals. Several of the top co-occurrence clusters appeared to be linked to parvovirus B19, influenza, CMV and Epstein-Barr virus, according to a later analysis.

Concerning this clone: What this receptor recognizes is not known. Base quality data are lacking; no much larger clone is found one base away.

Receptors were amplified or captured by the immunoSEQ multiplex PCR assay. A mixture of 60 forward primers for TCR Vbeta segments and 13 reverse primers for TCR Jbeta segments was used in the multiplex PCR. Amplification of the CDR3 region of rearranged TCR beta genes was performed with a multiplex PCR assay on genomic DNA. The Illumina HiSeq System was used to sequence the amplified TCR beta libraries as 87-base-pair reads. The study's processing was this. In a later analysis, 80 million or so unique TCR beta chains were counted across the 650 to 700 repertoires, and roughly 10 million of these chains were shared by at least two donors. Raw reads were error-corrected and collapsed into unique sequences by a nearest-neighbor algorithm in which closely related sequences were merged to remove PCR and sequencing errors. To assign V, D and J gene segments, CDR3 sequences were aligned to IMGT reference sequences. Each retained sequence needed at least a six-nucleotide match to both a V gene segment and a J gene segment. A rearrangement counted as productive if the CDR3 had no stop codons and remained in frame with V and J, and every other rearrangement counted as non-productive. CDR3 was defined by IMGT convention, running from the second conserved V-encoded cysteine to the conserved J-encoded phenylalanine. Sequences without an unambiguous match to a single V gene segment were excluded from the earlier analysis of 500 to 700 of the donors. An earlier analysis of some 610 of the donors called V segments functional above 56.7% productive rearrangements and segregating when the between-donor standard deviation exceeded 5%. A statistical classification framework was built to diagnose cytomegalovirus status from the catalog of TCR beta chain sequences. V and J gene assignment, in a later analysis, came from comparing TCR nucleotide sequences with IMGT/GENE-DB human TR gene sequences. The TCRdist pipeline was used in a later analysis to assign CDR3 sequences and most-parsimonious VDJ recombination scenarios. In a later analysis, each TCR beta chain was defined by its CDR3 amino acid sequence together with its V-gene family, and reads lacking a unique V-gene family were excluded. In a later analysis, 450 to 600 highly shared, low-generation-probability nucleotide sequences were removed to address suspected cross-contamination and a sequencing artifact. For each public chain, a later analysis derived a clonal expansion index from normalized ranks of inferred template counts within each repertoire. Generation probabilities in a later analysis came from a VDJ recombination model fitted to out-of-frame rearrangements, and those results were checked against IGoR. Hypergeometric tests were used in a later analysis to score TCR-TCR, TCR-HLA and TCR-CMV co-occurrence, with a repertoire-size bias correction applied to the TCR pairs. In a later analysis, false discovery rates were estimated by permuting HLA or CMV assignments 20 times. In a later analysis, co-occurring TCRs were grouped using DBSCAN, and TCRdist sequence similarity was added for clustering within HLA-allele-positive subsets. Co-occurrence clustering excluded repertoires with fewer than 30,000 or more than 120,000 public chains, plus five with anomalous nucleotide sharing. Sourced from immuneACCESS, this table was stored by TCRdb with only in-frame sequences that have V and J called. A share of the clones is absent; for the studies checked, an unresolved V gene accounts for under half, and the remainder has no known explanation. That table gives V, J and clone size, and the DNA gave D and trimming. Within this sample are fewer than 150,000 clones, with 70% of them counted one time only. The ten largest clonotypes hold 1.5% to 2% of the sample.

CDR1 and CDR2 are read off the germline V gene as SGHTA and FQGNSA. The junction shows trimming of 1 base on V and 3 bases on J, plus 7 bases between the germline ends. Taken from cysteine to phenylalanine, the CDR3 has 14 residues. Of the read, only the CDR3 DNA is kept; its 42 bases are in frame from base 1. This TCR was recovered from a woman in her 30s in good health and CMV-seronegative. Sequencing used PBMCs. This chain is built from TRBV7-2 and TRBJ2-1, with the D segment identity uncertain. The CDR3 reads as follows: CASSLVGSYNEQFF. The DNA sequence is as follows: TGTGCCAGCAGCTTAGTGGGCAGCTACAATGAGCAGTTCTTC.